What follows is one TCR beta chain and its context. The data belong to a study of shared clonotypes between healthy human individuals. This CDR3 contains 16 residues. V dropped 2 bases and J dropped 3 bases, with 14 bases sitting between them. Germline-derived CDR1 and CDR2 are SGHVS and FQNEAQ. The repertoire was sequenced with immunoSEQ multiplex PCR; TCRdb's copy has only in-frame clones and lacks some. The sample carries 1.4 million to 1.5 million clones, roughly 95% recorded once. This sequence originates from a man aged 25-45 years in good health. The chain carries TRBV7-8 and TRBJ1-5, with D unclear. The specimen was naive CD4+ T cells sorted from blood. Specified subset: CD45RA+ positively selected. The CDR3 DNA reads TGTGCCAGCAGCTTATTTTCAGCGGCTAACAATCAGCCCCAGCATTTT. Translation gives CASSLFSAANNQPQHF. The full variable domain, rest sourced from reference TRBV7-8 and TRBJ1-5, is GAGVSQSPRYKVAKRGQDVALRCDPISGHVSLFWYQQALGQGPEFLTYFQNEAQLDKSGLPSDRFFAERPEGSVSTLKIQRTQQEDSAVYLCASSLFSAANNQPQHFGDGTRLSIL.